This TCR beta chain is from a study of circulating and synovial CD4+ cells in juvenile arthritis. Study results and limitations: Measured synovium overlap likely understates the true shared repertoire. These blood cells shared more CDR3 sequences with synovium than bulk blood.

On this clone itself: The target antigen is unknown.

Profiling relied on immunoSEQ multiplex PCR, and the TCRdb table lists in-frame clones only, not all of them. The table shows around 32,000 clones, with approximately 92% occurring only once. The germline V gene has CDR1 SGHAT and CDR2 FQNNGV. The CDR3 length is 14 residues. The germline V and J ends were trimmed by 7 bases and 0 bases, with 11 bases remaining between them. Sequenced material: CD4+ T cells from blood. This receptor was taken from a human donor with juvenile idiopathic arthritis. V and J are TRBV11-2 and TRBJ2-3; maybe TRBD2 (5 bases). CDR3 DNA sequence: TGTGCCAGCAAGTTCGGGATGAGCACAGATACGCAGTATTTT. As protein: CASKFGMSTDTQYF.